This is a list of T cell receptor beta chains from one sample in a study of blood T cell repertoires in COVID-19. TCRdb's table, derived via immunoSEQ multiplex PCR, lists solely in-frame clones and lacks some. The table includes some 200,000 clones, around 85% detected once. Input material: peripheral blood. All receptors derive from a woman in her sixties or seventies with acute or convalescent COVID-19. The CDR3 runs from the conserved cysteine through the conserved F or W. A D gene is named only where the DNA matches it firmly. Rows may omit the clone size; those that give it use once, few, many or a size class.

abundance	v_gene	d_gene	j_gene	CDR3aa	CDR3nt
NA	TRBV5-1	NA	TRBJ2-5	CASSWSGSIETQYF	TGCGCCAGCAGCTGGAGTGGGTCTATAGAGACCCAGTACTTC
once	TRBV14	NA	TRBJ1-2	CASSQENLPYGYTF	TGTGCCAGCAGCCAAGAGAACCTACCCTATGGCTACACCTTC
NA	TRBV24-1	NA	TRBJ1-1	CATSQGGKAFF	TGTGCCACCAGCCAGGGAGGAAAAGCTTTCTTT
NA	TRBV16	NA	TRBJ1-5	CASSQRTESQPQHF	TGTGCCAGCAGCCAAAGGACAGAGAGTCAGCCCCAGCATTTT
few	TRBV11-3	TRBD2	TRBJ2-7	CASSLGGPNGYEQYF	TGTGCCAGCAGCTTGGGAGGGCCAAACGGCTACGAGCAGTACTTC
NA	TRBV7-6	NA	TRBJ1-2	CASSSGSDGYTF	TGTGCCAGCAGCAGCGGGTCGGATGGCTACACCTTC
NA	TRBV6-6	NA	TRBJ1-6	CASGKGRGGGSPLHF	TGTGCCAGCGGAAAAGGGCGGGGGGGAGGTTCACCCCTCCACTTT
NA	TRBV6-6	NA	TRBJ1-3	CASSPQGNTIYF	TGTGCCAGCAGCCCACAGGGAAACACCATATATTTT
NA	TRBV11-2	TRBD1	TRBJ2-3	CASSLGQGRTDTQYF	TGTGCCAGCAGCTTAGGACAGGGGAGGACAGATACGCAGTATTTT
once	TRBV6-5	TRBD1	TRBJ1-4	CASRKDRGHFSGLVF	TGTGCCAGCAGAAAGGACAGGGGGCACTTCTCGGGGCTGGTTTTT
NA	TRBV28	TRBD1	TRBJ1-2	CASSPDRDHYGYTF	TGTGCCAGCAGCCCGGACAGGGACCACTATGGCTACACCTTC
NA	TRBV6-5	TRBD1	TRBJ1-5	CASSLGTGDQPQHF	TGTGCCAGCAGTCTTGGGACAGGGGATCAGCCCCAGCATTTT
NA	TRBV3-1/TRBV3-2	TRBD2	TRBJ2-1	CASSPPSGVQFF	TGTGCCAGCAGCCCCCCCAGCGGGGTGCAGTTCTTC
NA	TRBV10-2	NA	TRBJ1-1	CASKEKSNTEAFF	TGCGCCAGCAAAGAAAAGAGCAACACTGAAGCTTTCTTT
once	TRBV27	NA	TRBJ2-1	CASGQQLYNEQFF	TGTGCCAGCGGACAGCAGCTTTACAATGAGCAGTTCTTC
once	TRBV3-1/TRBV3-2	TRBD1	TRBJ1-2	CASTGQATTTIGYTF	TGTGCCAGCACCGGACAGGCTACCACAACCATTGGCTACACCTTC
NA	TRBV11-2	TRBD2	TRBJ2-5	CASSLPGGETQYF	TGTGCCAGCAGCTTGCCGGGAGGGGAGACCCAGTACTTC
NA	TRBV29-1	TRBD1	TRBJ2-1	CSVEKLGQGNEQFF	TGCAGCGTTGAAAAACTCGGACAGGGAAATGAGCAGTTCTTC
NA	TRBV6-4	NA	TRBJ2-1	CASTSPSGPPLGRFF	TGTGCCAGCACCTCCCCCTCCGGGCCTCCCTTGGGGCGGTTCTTC
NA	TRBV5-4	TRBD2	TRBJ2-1	CASSSSRLSNSGINEQFF	TGTGCCAGCAGCTCATCGAGGCTAAGTAATAGCGGGATTAATGAGCAGTTCTTC
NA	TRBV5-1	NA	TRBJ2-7	CASSAAGGTGVEQYF	TGCGCCAGCAGCGCCGCGGGAGGGACAGGGGTCGAGCAGTACTTC
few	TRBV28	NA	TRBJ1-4	CASSLRVHEKLFF	TGTGCCAGCAGTCTCAGGGTACATGAAAAACTGTTTTTT
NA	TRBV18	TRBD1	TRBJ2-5	CASSPLGTGITNQETQYF	TGTGCCAGCTCACCCCTCGGGACAGGGATTACTAATCAAGAGACCCAGTACTTC
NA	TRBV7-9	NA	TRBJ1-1	CASSLRRENTEAFF	TGTGCCAGCAGCTTGAGGCGGGAGAACACTGAAGCTTTCTTT
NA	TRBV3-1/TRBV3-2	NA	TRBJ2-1	CASSQGQDSYNEQFF	TGTGCCAGCAGCCAAGGACAGGACTCCTACAATGAGCAGTTCTTC
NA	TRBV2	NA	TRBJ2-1	CASSGQGYEQFF	TGTGCCAGCAGTGGTCAGGGCTATGAGCAGTTCTTC
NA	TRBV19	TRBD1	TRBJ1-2	CASTIGPAGQGKFDGYTF	TGTGCCAGTACCATAGGACCCGCCGGACAGGGTAAATTCGATGGCTACACCTTC
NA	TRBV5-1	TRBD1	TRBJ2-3	CASSGGQPPTDTQYF	TGCGCCAGCAGCGGGGGACAGCCGCCCACAGATACGCAGTATTTT
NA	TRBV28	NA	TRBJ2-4	CATQGSLAKNIQYF	TGTGCCACCCAGGGATCCTTAGCCAAAAACATTCAGTACTTC
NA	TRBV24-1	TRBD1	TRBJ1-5	CATGGQGSNQPQHF	TGTGCCACCGGCGGACAGGGAAGCAATCAGCCCCAGCATTTT
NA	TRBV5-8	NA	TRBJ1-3	CASSLGGRPSGNTIYF	TGTGCCAGCAGCTTGGGGGGCAGACCATCTGGAAACACCATATATTTT
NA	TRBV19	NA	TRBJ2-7	CASSIETGYEQYF	TGTGCCAGTAGTATAGAAACAGGCTACGAGCAGTACTTC
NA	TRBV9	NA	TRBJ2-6	CASGSSGANVLTF	TGTGCCTCGGGAAGTTCTGGGGCCAACGTCCTGACTTTC
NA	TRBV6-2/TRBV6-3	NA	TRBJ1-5	CASSAWEGMSNQPQHF	TGTGCCAGCAGTGCCTGGGAGGGGATGAGCAATCAGCCCCAGCATTTT
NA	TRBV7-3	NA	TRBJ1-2	CASSLGGSHGYTF	TGTGCCAGCAGCTTAGGAGGGTCCCATGGCTACACCTTC
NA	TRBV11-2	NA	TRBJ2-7	CASSLDRGGRWWEQYF	TGTGCCAGCAGCTTAGATCGGGGTGGACGCTGGTGGGAGCAGTACTTC
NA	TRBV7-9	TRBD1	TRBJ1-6	CASGTRDRGFNSPLHF	TGTGCCAGCGGGACCCGGGACAGGGGATTTAATTCACCCCTCCACTTT
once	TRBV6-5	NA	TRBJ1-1	CASTRQIMNTEAFF	TGTGCCAGCACCAGACAGATTATGAACACTGAAGCTTTCTTT
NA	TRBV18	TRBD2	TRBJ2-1	CASSPGLAGVYGQFF	TGTGCCAGCTCACCGGGACTAGCGGGAGTGTATGGGCAGTTCTTC
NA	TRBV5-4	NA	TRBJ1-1	CASSLSVNTEAFF	TGTGCCAGCAGCTTGTCGGTGAACACTGAAGCTTTCTTT
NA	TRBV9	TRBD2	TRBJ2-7	CASSVGLATNEQYF	TGTGCCAGCAGCGTAGGACTAGCAACCAACGAGCAGTACTTC
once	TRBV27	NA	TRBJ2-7	CASSPSRGPYEQYF	TGTGCCAGCAGTCCGAGCCGTGGGCCCTACGAGCAGTACTTC
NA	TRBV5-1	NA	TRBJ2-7	CASGRGSSDEQYF	TGCGCCAGCGGAAGGGGCTCTTCGGACGAGCAGTACTTC
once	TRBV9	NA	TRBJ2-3	CASSVEPGTDTQYF	TGTGCCAGCAGCGTAGAGCCGGGCACAGATACGCAGTATTTT
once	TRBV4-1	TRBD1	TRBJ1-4	CASSQIRTGVFTNEKLFF	TGCGCCAGCAGCCAAATTCGGACAGGGGTGTTCACTAATGAAAAACTGTTTTTT
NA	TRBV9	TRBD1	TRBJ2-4	CASSPRTGENIQYF	TGTGCCAGCAGCCCCCGGACAGGGGAAAACATTCAGTACTTC
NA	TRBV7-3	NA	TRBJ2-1	CASSSTRGSYNEQFF	TGTGCCAGCAGCTCCACGAGGGGGTCCTACAATGAGCAGTTCTTC